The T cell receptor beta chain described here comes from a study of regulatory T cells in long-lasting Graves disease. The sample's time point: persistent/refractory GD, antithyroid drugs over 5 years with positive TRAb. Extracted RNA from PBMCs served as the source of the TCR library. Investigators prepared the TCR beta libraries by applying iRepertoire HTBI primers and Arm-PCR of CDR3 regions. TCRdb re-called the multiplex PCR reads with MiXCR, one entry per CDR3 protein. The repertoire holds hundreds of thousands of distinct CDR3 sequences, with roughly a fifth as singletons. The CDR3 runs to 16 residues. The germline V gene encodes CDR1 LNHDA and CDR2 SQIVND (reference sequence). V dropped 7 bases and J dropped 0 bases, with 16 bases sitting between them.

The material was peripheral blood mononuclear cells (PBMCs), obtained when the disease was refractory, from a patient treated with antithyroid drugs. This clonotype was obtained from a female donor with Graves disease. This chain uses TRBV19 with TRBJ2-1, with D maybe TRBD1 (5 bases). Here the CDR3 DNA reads TGTGCCAGTAAACAGGATATCTCTAGCTCCTACAATGAGCAGTTCTTC. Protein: CASKQDISSSYNEQFF.